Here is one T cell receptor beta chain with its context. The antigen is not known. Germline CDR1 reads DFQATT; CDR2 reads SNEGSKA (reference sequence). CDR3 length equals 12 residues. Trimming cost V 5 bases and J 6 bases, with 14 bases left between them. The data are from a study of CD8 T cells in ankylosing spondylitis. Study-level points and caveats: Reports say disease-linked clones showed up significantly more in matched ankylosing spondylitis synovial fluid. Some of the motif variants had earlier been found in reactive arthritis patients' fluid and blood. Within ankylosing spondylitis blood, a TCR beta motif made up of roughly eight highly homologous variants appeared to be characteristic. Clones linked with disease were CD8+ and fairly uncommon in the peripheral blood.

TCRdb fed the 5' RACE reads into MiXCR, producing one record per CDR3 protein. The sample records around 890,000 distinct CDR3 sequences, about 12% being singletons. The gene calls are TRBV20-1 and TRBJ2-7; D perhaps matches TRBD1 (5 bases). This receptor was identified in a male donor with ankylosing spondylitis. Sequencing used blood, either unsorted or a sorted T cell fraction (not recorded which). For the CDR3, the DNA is TGCAGTGCTGCAGGGCGTATCGCCGAGCAGTACTTC. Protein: CSAAGRIAEQYF.